The 9 T cell receptor beta chains below all came from one sample that was sequenced in a study of cytomegalovirus exposure and HLA in healthy donors. The PCR used 60 Vbeta and 13 Jbeta primers. TCRdb's table, derived via immunoSEQ multiplex PCR, lists solely in-frame clones and lacks some. The sample carries about 200,000 clones, 65% to 80% recorded once. Sequences were obtained from PBMCs. The receptors shown here come from a man aged 35-49 years in good health and CMV-seronegative.

This chain links TRBV11-3 with TRBJ2-2; possible D gene TRBD2, 6 bases. Germline loops: CDR1 SGHNT, CDR2 YENEEA. The CDR3 has 14 amino acids. V lost 7 bases to trimming and J lost 4 bases, with 13 bases between them. CDR3 nucleotide sequence: TGTGCCAGCACTCAAGAGGAGGGCACCGGGGAGCTGTTTTTT. Translated: CASTQEEGTGELFF.

This chain joins TRBV13 and TRBJ1-1, with a weak D call TRBD1 (5 bases). The CDR3 loop spans 16 amino acids. Germline V gene sequence: CDR1 PRHDT, CDR2 FYEKMQ (reference sequence). Between the trimmed V and J ends, which lost 5 bases and 2 bases, there was a span of 18 bases. The CDR3 loop is CASSPWEDRLNTEAFF. The CDR3 DNA follows: TGTGCCAGCAGCCCCTGGGAAGACAGACTCAACACTGAAGCTTTCTTT.

The chain uses TRBV23-1 and TRBJ2-1; 9 bases line up with TRBD1. TRBV23-1 is labeled an ORF, and its function is uncertain. V was pared by 4 bases and J by 8 bases, with 9 bases of the junction left unmatched. This CDR3 has 15 residues. As DNA, the CDR3 is TGCGCCAGCAGTCGTGGACAGGGGACTGGGGATGAGCAGTTCTTC. It is translated as CASSRGQGTGDEQFF.

V usage is TRBV6-5 and J usage is TRBJ1-6; 8 nucleotides agree with TRBD1. Germline CDR1 and CDR2: MNHEY and SVGAGI. This CDR3 spans 15 amino acids. J lost 8 bases, V lost 0 bases, and 3 bases had no gene match. CDR3 DNA sequence: TGTGCCAGCAGTTACTCTACAGGGGGTGATTCACCCCTCCACTTT. The encoded protein is CASSYSTGGDSPLHF.

J is TRBJ2-7 and V is TRBV6-5; no clear D. The V end was cut by 0 bases, the J end by 2 bases, with 8 bases between. This CDR3 region has 14 residues. Germline assignment: CDR1 MNHEY and CDR2 SVGAGI. The CDR3 DNA reads TGTGCCAGCAGTTACTCGAGTGGTACCTACGAGCAGTACTTC. Translating gives CASSYSSGTYEQYF.

This clone showed up just once. The gene calls are TRBV5-1 and TRBJ2-7; 7 bases line up with TRBD1. The CDR3 spans 15 residues. The junction had 5 bases not matched to a gene; V was cut back by 0 bases and J by 2 bases. Germline V gene sequence: CDR1 SGHRS, CDR2 YFSETQ. CDR3 DNA sequence: TGCGCCAGCAGCTTGGCCGACAGGGCCCCCTACGAGCAGTACTTC. As protein: CASSLADRAPYEQYF.

The CDR3, as DNA: TGTGCCAGCTCACCACCGGGACTAGCGGGAGGATTTGGAGAGACCCAGTACTTC. Residues: CASSPPGLAGGFGETQYF. The genes are TRBV18 and TRBJ2-5; 15 nucleotides match TRBD2. The CDR3 length is 18 residues. The V gene end was trimmed by 0 bases and the J gene end by 4 bases; junction bases not matched to a gene: 6. The germline V gene has CDR1 KGHSH and CDR2 LQKENI.

This chain links TRBV7-3 with TRBJ1-5, with TRBD1 identical over 8 bases. From germline, CDR1 is SGHTA and CDR2 FQGTGA. V trimming: 5 bases; J trimming: 7 bases; junction bases outside the gene matches: 4. The CDR3 length is 13 residues. The chain's CDR3 is CASSDGTGQPQHF. In DNA, the CDR3 is TGTGCCAGCAGCGATGGGACAGGACAGCCCCAGCATTTT. The full variable domain, its missing parts supplied by reference TRBV7-3 and TRBJ1-5, is GAGVSQTPSNKVTEKGKYVELRCDPISGHTALYWYRQSLGQGPEFLIYFQGTGAADDSGLPNDRFFAVRPEGSVSTLKIQRTERGDSAVYLCASSDGTGQPQHFGDGTRLSIL.

This chain links TRBV27 with TRBJ2-5; 9 bases line up with TRBD2. There are 13 residues in the CDR3. CDR1 is MNHEY, CDR2 SMNVEV, per germline (reference sequence). V was clipped by 7 bases and J by 4 bases; unmatched bases: 4. CDR3 bases: TGTGCCAGCAAGTTAGCGGGAGTAGAGACCCAGTACTTC. Residues: CASKLAGVETQYF.